This TCR beta chain appears in the sequencing data of a study of Ad26.COV2.S vaccination and SARS-CoV-2 variants. Noted treatment: roughly 20 received Ad26.COV2.S at low or high dose, single or two shots; roughly five received placebo; per-sample allocation not given. Sampling happened 63 days after the first vaccine or placebo injection. The repertoire was sequenced with immunoSEQ multiplex PCR; TCRdb's copy has only in-frame clones and lacks some. The sample contains around 300,000 clones, 88% of which appear only once. The CDR3 runs to 15 residues. Germline CDR1 and CDR2: LNHDA and SQIVND (reference sequence). V dropped 2 bases and J dropped 3 bases, with 12 bases sitting between them.

The rearrangement uses TRBV19 and TRBJ2-3, with D unresolved. The specimen comprised peripheral blood, sampled in a trial of Ad26.COV2.S vaccine versus placebo. This clonotype was sampled from a person aged 18-60 years who received the Ad26.COV2.S COVID-19 vaccine or a placebo. The CDR3 DNA sequence: TGTGCCAGTAGTATATCCCCAGTTAGAACAGATACGCAGTATTTT. As protein: CASSISPVRTDTQYF.